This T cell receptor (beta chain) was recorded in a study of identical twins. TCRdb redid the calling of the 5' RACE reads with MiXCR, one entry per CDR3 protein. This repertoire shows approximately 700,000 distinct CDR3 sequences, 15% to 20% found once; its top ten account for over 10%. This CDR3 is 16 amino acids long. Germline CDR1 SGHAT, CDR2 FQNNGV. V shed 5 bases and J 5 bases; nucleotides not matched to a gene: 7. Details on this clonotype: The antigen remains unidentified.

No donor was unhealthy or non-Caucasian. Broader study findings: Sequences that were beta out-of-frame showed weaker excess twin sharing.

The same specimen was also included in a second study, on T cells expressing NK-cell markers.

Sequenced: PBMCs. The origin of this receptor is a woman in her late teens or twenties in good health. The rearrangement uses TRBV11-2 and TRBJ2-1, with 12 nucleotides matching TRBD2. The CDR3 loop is CASSLGTSGSHNEQFF. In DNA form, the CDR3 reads TGTGCCAGCAGCCTTGGGACTAGCGGGTCCCACAATGAGCAGTTCTTC.